The clone carrying this T cell receptor (beta chain) came up many times. From the RT-PCR reads, TCRdb called clonotypes with MiXCR, one entry per CDR3 protein. This repertoire shows almost 700,000 distinct CDR3 sequences, 14% found once; its top ten account for roughly 3.9%. The sequencing input was memory CD4+ T cells from blood. The sequence derives from a female donor in good health, serving as a healthy control.

For the CDR3, the DNA is TGTGCCAGCAGTTCCCGGACTAGCGGGAGTGGAGATACGCAGTATTTT. The encoded protein is CASSSRTSGSGDTQYF. This sequence joins TRBV6-2 or TRBV6-3 and TRBJ2-3; TRBD2 agrees at 13 bases. The junction had 6 bases not matched to a gene; V was cut back by 4 bases and J by 5 bases. Germline V lookup: CDR1 MNHEY, CDR2 SVGEGT. This CDR3 has 16 amino acids.